These 24 T cell receptor beta chains were sequenced from one sample in a study of blood T cell repertoires in COVID-19. Clones were sequenced by immunoSEQ multiplex PCR, and TCRdb holds only the in-frame ones, with some missing. The sample carries hundreds of thousands of clones, roughly 80% recorded once. The sequenced material came from peripheral blood. These receptors all come from a woman in her 70s with acute or convalescent COVID-19.

The V gene is TRBV12-5, the J gene TRBJ1-1, with 7 bases fitting TRBD1. Trimming cost V 1 base and J 4 bases; bases outside gene matches: 3. The CDR3 has 14 amino acids. Looked up from germline, CDR1 is LGHNT and CDR2 is FRNRAP. The CDR3 DNA follows: TGTGCTAGTGGTTTGGGGCAGGGGGGCACTGAAGCTTTCTTT. Protein product: CASGLGQGGTEAFF.

J is TRBJ1-5 and V is TRBV7-2; 9 positions agree with TRBD1. With V trimmed by 2 bases and J by 7 bases, 6 bases remained unmatched. Per germline, CDR1 SGHTA and CDR2 FQGNSA. The CDR3 has 15 amino acids. The CDR3 protein is CASSLYRGLRQPQHF. The CDR3 DNA reads TGTGCCAGCAGCTTATACAGGGGGCTGAGGCAGCCCCAGCATTTT.

The sample holds one count of this clone. The CDR3 protein is CASSLSGGGANTQYF. The CDR3 coding sequence is TGTGCCAGCAGTCTGTCGGGCGGGGGGGCAAATACGCAGTATTTT. The chain couples TRBV2 to TRBJ2-3; 9 bases line up with TRBD2. V dropped 5 bases and J dropped 7; count of bases not matched to a gene: 10. The CDR3 runs 15 residues. Germline assignment: CDR1 SNHLY and CDR2 FYNNEI. Complete variable domain (other parts from reference TRBV2 and TRBJ2-3): EPEVTQTPSHQVTQMGQEVILRCVPISNHLYFYWYRQILGQKVEFLVSFYNNEISEKSEIFDDQFSVERPDGSNFTLKIRSTKLEDSAMYFCASSLSGGGANTQYFGPGTRLTVL.

The V call is TRBV5-1, the J call TRBJ1-1; D uncertain. The germline V gene encodes CDR1 SGHRS and CDR2 YFSETQ. This CDR3 has 14 residues. Trimming took 5 bases from V and 4 from J, leaving 15 bases between them. The CDR3 nucleotides read TGCGCCAGCAGAGTAGACCCAGGAGGCACTGAAGCTTTCTTT. As protein: CASRVDPGGTEAFF.

There are a few counts of this clone. This sample includes further DNA sequences coding for the same CDR3. This sequence joins TRBV27 and TRBJ1-2; possibly TRBD1 for D (5 bases). From germline, CDR1 is MNHEY and CDR2 SMNVEV (reference sequence). Trimming cost V 3 bases and J 8 bases, with 10 bases left between them. CDR3 length: 12 residues. The CDR3 nucleotides read TGTGCCAGCAGTTTGTCAGGGTACGGCTACACCTTC. Protein sequence: CASSLSGYGYTF.

The chain employs TRBV3-1 (or the pseudogene TRBV3-2) and TRBJ1-5; maybe TRBD1 (5 bases). Trimming removed 1 base from V and 3 bases from J, with 16 bases in between. Germline V gene data show CDR1 as LGHDT and CDR2 as YNNKEL (reference sequence). The CDR3 runs 17 residues. The CDR3 DNA reads as TGTGCCAGCAGCCAAGTTACGACAGTACTCTTCAATCAGCCCCAGCATTTT. Amino acids: CASSQVTTVLFNQPQHF.

The genes are TRBV19 and TRBJ1-2; unclear D gene. Deletions cut 1 base from V and 4 bases from J, with 7 bases between. CDR3 length: 13 residues. The germline V gene encodes CDR1 LNHDA and CDR2 SQIVND (reference sequence). Written as DNA, the CDR3 is TGTGCCAGTAGTATAGTCAAATCCTATGGCTACACCTTC. As protein: CASSIVKSYGYTF.

CDR3 DNA sequence: TGTGCCAGCAGCCCACAGGGACAGGTCCCTAACTATGGCTACACCTTC. This encodes CASSPQGQVPNYGYTF. V usage is TRBV3-1 (or the pseudogene TRBV3-2) and J usage is TRBJ1-2, with 8 bases that match TRBD1. Germline V gene lookup returns CDR1 LGHDT and CDR2 YNNKEL (reference sequence). The CDR3 loop spans 16 amino acids. The V segment lost 4 bases and the J segment 0 bases; nucleotides outside the gene matches: 7.

The chain has TRBV2 and TRBJ1-2; perhaps TRBD1 as D (6 bases). Trimming left V 5 bases short and J 8 bases short, with 18 bases between. The CDR3 is made up of 14 amino acids. CDR1 is SNHLY, CDR2 FYNNEI, per germline. CDR3 sequence reads: CASSHRAGEGGYTF. CDR3 DNA sequence: TGTGCCAGCAGTCACAGGGCTGGAGAAGGAGGCTACACCTTC.

This rearrangement joins TRBV6-1 to TRBJ1-5; TRBD1 matches at 9 bases. The CDR3 has 17 amino acids. Germline CDR1 reads MNHNS; CDR2 reads SASEGT. V shed 4 bases, J shed 4 bases, and the junction held 11 bases outside the gene matches. CDR3 residues: CASSVLGTGLGNQPQHF. The CDR3 region has the DNA TGTGCCAGCAGTGTGTTGGGGACAGGGTTGGGGAATCAGCCCCAGCATTTT.

Written as DNA, the CDR3 is TGCGCCAGCAGCCAAGATGCGAGTGGTTCACCCCTCCACTTT. Translating gives CASSQDASGSPLHF. The rearrangement uses TRBV4-3 and TRBJ1-6; D is undetermined. This CDR3 region has 14 residues. The germline V gene encodes CDR1 LGHNA and CDR2 YSLEER. The germline V and J ends were trimmed by 0 bases and 9 bases, with 9 bases remaining between them.

The V gene is TRBV27, the J gene TRBJ2-3; no firm D call. Germline lookup yields CDR1 MNHEY and CDR2 SMNVEV (reference sequence). With 0 bases removed from V and 0 bases from J, the gap between germline ends came to 7 bases. This CDR3 comprises 15 residues. The CDR3 sequence is CASSLSSASTDTQYF. The CDR3 bases are TGTGCCAGCAGTTTATCGAGTGCTAGCACAGATACGCAGTATTTT.

The genes are TRBV11-2 and TRBJ2-2; D is perhaps TRBD1 (6 bases). The CDR3 has 14 residues. V dropped 2 bases and J dropped 5 bases, with 9 bases sitting between them. Looked up from germline, CDR1 is SGHAT and CDR2 is FQNNGV. As DNA, the CDR3 is TGTGCCAGCAGCTTAAATCAGGGGACCGGGGAGCTGTTTTTT. Protein: CASSLNQGTGELFF. The variable domain in full, with the rest retrieved from reference TRBV11-2 and TRBJ2-2, is EAGVAQSPRYKIIEKRQSVAFWCNPISGHATLYWYQQILGQGPKLLIQFQNNGVVDDSQLPKDRFSAERLKGVDSTLKIQPAKLEDSAVYLCASSLNQGTGELFFGEGSRLTVL.

In this sample, this clone turned up once. The chain is built from TRBV4-2 and TRBJ1-2; D is undetermined. This CDR3 is 16 amino acids long. Trimming removed 0 bases at V and 0 bases at J, with 11 bases between. Looked up from germline, CDR1 is LGHNA and CDR2 is YNFKEQ. The CDR3 coding sequence is TGTGCCAGCAGCCAAGATCCCGGTCGAGCTAACTATGGCTACACCTTC. This translates into CASSQDPGRANYGYTF.

This CDR3 reads CASTPLTSGTDTQYF. The CDR3 region has the DNA TGTGCCAGCACCCCGTTGACTAGCGGCACAGATACGCAGTATTTT. V is TRBV2 and J is TRBJ2-3; 8 bases map to TRBD2. The CDR3 consists of 15 residues. V shed 7 bases and J 1 base; nucleotides not matched to a gene: 7. Germline V lookup: CDR1 SNHLY, CDR2 FYNNEI.

The chain joins TRBV19 to TRBJ2-2; D remains unclear. V was pared by 6 bases and J by 4 bases, with 15 bases between. From germline, CDR1 is LNHDA and CDR2 SQIVND (reference sequence). The CDR3 has 15 amino acids. In nucleotides, the CDR3 is TGTGCCAGTAGCCCACTTGAGACAAGCACCGGGGAGCTGTTTTTT. Translating gives CASSPLETSTGELFF. Full variable domain (missing parts from reference TRBV19 and TRBJ2-2): DGGITQSPKYLFRKEGQNVTLSCEQNLNHDAMYWYRQDPGQGLRLIYYSQIVNDFQKGDIAEGYSVSREKKESFPLTVTSAQKNPTAFYLCASSPLETSTGELFFGEGSRLTVL.

The chain carries TRBV6-5 and TRBJ2-7; 8 bases line up with TRBD1. V was clipped by 0 bases and J by 6 bases; unmatched bases: 7. CDR1 MNHEY and CDR2 SVGAGI come from the germline V gene. The CDR3 length is 15 residues. The CDR3 here is CASSYSPGQGLEQYF. CDR3 nucleotides: TGTGCCAGCAGTTACTCTCCCGGACAGGGACTCGAGCAGTACTTC.

For the CDR3, the DNA is TGTGCCATCAGTGATGGGGACATTAGGTTCTCTGGAAACACCATATATTTT. Translation: CAISDGDIRFSGNTIYF. The V and J genes are TRBV10-3 and TRBJ1-3; D may be TRBD1 (6 bases). CDR1 and CDR2 (germline): ENHRY, SYGVKD. Trimming pared 3 bases from V and 0 bases from J, leaving 15 bases between. This CDR3 region has 17 residues.

This chain links TRBV7-9 with TRBJ2-7, with 11 bases lining up with TRBD1. This CDR3 region has 15 residues. V shed 0 bases and J 3 bases; nucleotides not matched to a gene: 1. Germline CDR1 and CDR2: SEHNR and FQNEAQ (reference sequence). The CDR3 region has the DNA TGTGCCAGCAGCTTAGCTGGGACAGGGGGCTACGAGCAGTACTTC. Translation gives CASSLAGTGGYEQYF.

A few counts support this clone. The genes are TRBV19 and TRBJ1-4, with D perhaps TRBD1 (6 bases). Looked up from germline, CDR1 is LNHDA and CDR2 is SQIVND (reference sequence). V gave up 5 bases and J gave up 1 base, with 17 bases separating them. This CDR3 spans 17 amino acids. CDR3 sequence (DNA): TGTGCCAGTAGTCTCCAAAGTCACAGGGTAACTAATGAAAAACTGTTTTTT. It translates to CASSLQSHRVTNEKLFF.

The chain couples TRBV12-3 or TRBV12-4 to TRBJ1-1; D is perhaps TRBD1 (5 bases). V lost 6 bases, J lost 11 bases, and 19 bases lay in between. This CDR3 spans 13 amino acids. This chain's CDR3 is CASSPAIGGWAFF. CDR3 bases: TGTGCCAGCAGCCCAGCCATCGGGGGATGGGCTTTCTTT.

CDR3 nucleotide sequence: TGCGCCAGCAGTGAGGCACAGGCATTAGTTAGTAACAATCAGCCCCAGCATTTT. Protein: CASSEAQALVSNNQPQHF. The chain carries TRBV10-2 and TRBJ1-5; a weak D match, TRBD1 (5 bases). Germline V CDR1 and CDR2: WSHSY, SAAADI. The CDR3 loop spans 18 amino acids. Trimming left V 2 bases short and J 3 bases short, with 20 bases between.

This clone was found once. This sequence joins TRBV15 and TRBJ1-4, with D unresolved. The CDR3 has 13 amino acids. Germline lookup yields CDR1 LNHNV and CDR2 YYDKDF (reference sequence). Trimming stripped 10 bases from V and 7 bases from J, with 16 bases between. DNA for the CDR3: TGTGCCAGTACGCGCGGCCCAACTGAAAAACTGTTTTTT. Amino acids: CASTRGPTEKLFF.

V is TRBV7-6 and J is TRBJ2-2; 11 bases map to TRBD2. From germline, CDR1 is SGHVS and CDR2 FNYEAQ. V lost 0 bases, J lost 4 bases, and 7 bases stayed unmatched. The CDR3 covers 18 residues. CDR3 sequence: CASSLAPSGGMSTGELFF. Written as DNA, the CDR3 is TGTGCCAGCAGCTTAGCCCCTAGCGGGGGGATGAGCACCGGGGAGCTGTTTTTT. Supplemented by reference TRBV7-6 and TRBJ2-2, the full variable domain reads GAGVSQSPRYKVTKRGQDVALRCDPISGHVSLYWYRQALGQGPEFLTYFNYEAQQDKSGLPNDRFSAERPEGSISTLTIQRTEQRDSAMYRCASSLAPSGGMSTGELFFGEGSRLTVL.